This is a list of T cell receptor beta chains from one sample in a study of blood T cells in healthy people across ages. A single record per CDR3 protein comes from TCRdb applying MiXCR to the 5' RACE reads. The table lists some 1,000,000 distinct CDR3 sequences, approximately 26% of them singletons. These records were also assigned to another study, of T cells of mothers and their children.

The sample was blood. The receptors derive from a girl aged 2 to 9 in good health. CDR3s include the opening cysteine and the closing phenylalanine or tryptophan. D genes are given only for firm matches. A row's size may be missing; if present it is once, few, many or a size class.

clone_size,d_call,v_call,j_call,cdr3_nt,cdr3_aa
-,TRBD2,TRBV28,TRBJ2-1,TGTGCCAGCAGTGGGACTAGCGGGAAATGGAATGAGCAGTTCTTC,CASSGTSGKWNEQFF
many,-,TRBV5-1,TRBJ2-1,TGCGCCAGCACCCTCTACAATGAGCAGTTCTTC,CASTLYNEQFF
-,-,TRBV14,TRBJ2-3,TGTGCCAGCAGCAACCCTGGCGGGCCGAAAGATACGCAGTATTTT,CASSNPGGPKDTQYF
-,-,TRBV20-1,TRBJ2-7,TGCAGTGCTAGGGTTATAGCGACTTATTACGAGCAGTACTTC,CSARVIATYYEQYF
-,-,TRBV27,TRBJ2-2,TGTGCCAGCAGTTTAATGGGCCTTCCCGGGGAGCTGTTTTTT,CASSLMGLPGELFF
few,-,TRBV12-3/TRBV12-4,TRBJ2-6,TGTGCCAGCGCCCGCTCCTCTGGGGCCAACGTCCTGACTTTC,CASARSSGANVLTF
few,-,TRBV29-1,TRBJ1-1,TGCAGCGCGCAGCGGGTACAGGGAAGGAACACTGAAGCTTTCTTT,CSAQRVQGRNTEAFF
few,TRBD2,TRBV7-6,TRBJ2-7,TGTGCCAGCAGCTTGGCCATGGGTAGCGGGGGGCCTTCCTACGAGCAGTACTTC,CASSLAMGSGGPSYEQYF
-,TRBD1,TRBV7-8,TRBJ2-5,TGTGCCAGCCGTTTGGGGTCTGGGACAGGGTATCGAGAGACCCAGTACTTC,CASRLGSGTGYRETQYF
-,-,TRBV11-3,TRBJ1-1,TGTGCCAGCAGCTTATCCGGGATCAACACTGAAGCTTTCTTT,CASSLSGINTEAFF
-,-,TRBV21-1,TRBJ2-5,TGTGCCAGCAGCAGCGGACAGGGTCCTCTTACGGAGACCCAGTACTTC,CASSSGQGPLTETQYF
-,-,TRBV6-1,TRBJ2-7,TGTGCCAGCAGAGCCCCTTTTCTCTACGAGCAGTACTTC,CASRAPFLYEQYF
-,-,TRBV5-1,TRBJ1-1,TGCGCCAGCAGGACCCCCGGGACGAGGAACACTGAAGCTTTCTTT,CASRTPGTRNTEAFF
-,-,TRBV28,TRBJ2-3,TGTGCCAGCAGTGACCTCAGGGGAAGGGCAGATACGCAGTATTTT,CASSDLRGRADTQYF
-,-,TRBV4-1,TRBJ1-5,TGCGCCAGCAGCCTGGGACTGGGGAGTCAGCCCCAGCATTTT,CASSLGLGSQPQHF
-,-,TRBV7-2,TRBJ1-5,TGTGCCAGCAGCTTAGAAGGGCGGAGCAATCAGCCCCAGCATTTT,CASSLEGRSNQPQHF
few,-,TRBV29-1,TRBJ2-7,TGCAGCGTTGCGTCGGGAGTGTCCTACGAGCAGTACTTC,CSVASGVSYEQYF
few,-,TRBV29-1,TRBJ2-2,TGCAGCGGTGTTTTTACGGGCACCGGGGAGCTGTTTTTT,CSGVFTGTGELFF
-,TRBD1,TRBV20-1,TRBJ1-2,TGCAGTGCTGCGAAAGGGACAGCTTATGGCTACACCTTC,CSAAKGTAYGYTF
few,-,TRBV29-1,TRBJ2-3,TGCAGCGTCGGACGGATTCTTCTCACAGATACGCAGTATTTT,CSVGRILLTDTQYF
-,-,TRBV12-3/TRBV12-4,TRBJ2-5,TGTGCCAGCAATTCCAGGGAGCCCTCAGAGACCCAGTACTTC,CASNSREPSETQYF
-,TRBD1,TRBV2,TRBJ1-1,TGTGCCAGCACCGCTAGGGACAGACCCAAAGCTTTCTTT,CASTARDRPKAFF
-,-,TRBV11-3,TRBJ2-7,TGTGCCAGCAGCACCGTGACAGATAGCAACGAGCAGTACTTC,CASSTVTDSNEQYF
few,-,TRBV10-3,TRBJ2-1,TGTGCCATCCGGAATCGGCGGGGAGAATACAATGAGCAGTTCTTC,CAIRNRRGEYNEQFF
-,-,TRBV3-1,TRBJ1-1,TGTGCCAGCAGCCAAGTCAATTGGCTGTGGACTGAAGCTTTCTTT,CASSQVNWLWTEAFF
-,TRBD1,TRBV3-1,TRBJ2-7,TGTGCCAGCAGCCAAGGGAGGCGGCAGGGGGAATACGAGCAGTACTTC,CASSQGRRQGEYEQYF
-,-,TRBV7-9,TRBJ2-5,TGTGCCAGCAGCTTCGACAGGGGAGGGCCAGAGACCCAGTACTTC,CASSFDRGGPETQYF
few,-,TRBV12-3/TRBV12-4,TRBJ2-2,TGTGCCAGCAGTTTACAGCAGGGGACGGTCGGGGAGCTGTTTTTT,CASSLQQGTVGELFF
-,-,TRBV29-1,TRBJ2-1,TGCAGCGTTGTCCCGGGAGACCACAATGAGCAGTTCTTC,CSVVPGDHNEQFF
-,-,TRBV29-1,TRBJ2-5,TGCAGCGTTTACGGAAAAGAGACCCAGTACTTC,CSVYGKETQYF
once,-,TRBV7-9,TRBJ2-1,TGTGCCAGCAGCGACACAGGGAAATCCTACAATGAGCAGTTCTTC,CASSDTGKSYNEQFF
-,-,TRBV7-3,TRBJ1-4,TGTGCCAGCAGCTTAACGACGGCAACTAATGAAAAACTGTTTTTT,CASSLTTATNEKLFF
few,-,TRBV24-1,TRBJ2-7,TGTGCCACCAGTGATCGCCGACAGAGCTCCTACGAGCAGTACTTC,CATSDRRQSSYEQYF
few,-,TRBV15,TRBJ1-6,TGTGCCACCAGCAGAGAGGGGGTCCGAAATTCACCCCTCCACTTT,CATSREGVRNSPLHF
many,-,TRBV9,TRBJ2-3,TGTGCCAGCAGCGTAGTGTACGGCGGGGGCACAGATACGCAGTATTTT,CASSVVYGGGTDTQYF
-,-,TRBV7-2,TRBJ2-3,TGTGCCTGCAGCTCCACGAATACGCAGTATTTT,CACSSTNTQYF
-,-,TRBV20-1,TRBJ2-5,TGCAGTGCTAGAAGGGGGACCCAAGAGACCCAGTACTTC,CSARRGTQETQYF
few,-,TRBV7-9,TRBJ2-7,TGTGCCAGCAGCCCTTCCGGGGAAGGGGAATTTGTCTACGAGCAGTACTTC,CASSPSGEGEFVYEQYF
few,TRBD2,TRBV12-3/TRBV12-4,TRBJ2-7,TGTGCCAGCAGCCAACTAGCGGGGCAGTCCTACGAGCAGTACTTC,CASSQLAGQSYEQYF
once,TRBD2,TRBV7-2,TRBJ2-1,TGTGCCAGCAGCTTAGTCCTAGCGGGAAATGAGCAGCTCTTC,CASSLVLAGNEQLF
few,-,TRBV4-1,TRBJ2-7,TGCGCCAGCAGCCAAGAGACGTACGGCTACGAGCAGTACTTC,CASSQETYGYEQYF
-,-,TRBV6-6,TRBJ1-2,TGTGCCTCGATGGTTCAGAGTATAGGCTACACCTTC,CASMVQSIGYTF
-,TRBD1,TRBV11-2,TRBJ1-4,TGTGCCAGCAGCTTAGAGGTTACGGTGCCAGGGACAGGGGGCGGAGATGGCAAAAAACTGTTTTTT,CASSLEVTVPGTGGGDGKKLFF
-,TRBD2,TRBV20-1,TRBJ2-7,TGCAGCATACTTAGGGCGGGAGTGAGCGAGCAGTACTTC,CSILRAGVSEQYF
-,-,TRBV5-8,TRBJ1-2,TGTGCCAGCAGCCCAGGGGTCCTTCCAGCTAACTATGGCTACACCTTC,CASSPGVLPANYGYTF
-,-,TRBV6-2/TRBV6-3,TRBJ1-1,TGTGCCAGCAGTTATTCGGAATGGAACACTGAAGCTTTCTTT,CASSYSEWNTEAFF
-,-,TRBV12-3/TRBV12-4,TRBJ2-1,TGTGCCAGCAGACGGGACACTGGGGATGAGCAGTTCTTC,CASRRDTGDEQFF
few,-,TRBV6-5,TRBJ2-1,TGTGCCAGCAGTTACTCGAGGGGAGCCTACAATGAGCAGTTCTTC,CASSYSRGAYNEQFF
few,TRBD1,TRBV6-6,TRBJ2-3,TGTGCCAGCAGTTACGAGACAGGGGGCACAGATACGCAGTATTTT,CASSYETGGTDTQYF
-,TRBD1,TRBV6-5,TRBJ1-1,TGTGCCAGCAGTTACAGCGGGACAGGGAACACTGAAGCTTTCTTT,CASSYSGTGNTEAFF
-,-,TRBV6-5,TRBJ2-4,TGTGCCAGCAGTTACTCGAGCTCTGACATTCAGCACTTC,CASSYSSSDIQHF
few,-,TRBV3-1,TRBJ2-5,TGTGCCAGCAGCCAAGATTGGAGCGAAGGGAGGACCCAGTACTTC,CASSQDWSEGRTQYF
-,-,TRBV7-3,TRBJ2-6,TGTGCCAGCAGCCCCAGCAGGAACTCTGGGGCCAACGTCCTGACTTTC,CASSPSRNSGANVLTF
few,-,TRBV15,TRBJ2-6,TGTGCCACCAGCTTCTCGAAGATCTCTGGGGCCAACGTCCTGACTTTC,CATSFSKISGANVLTF
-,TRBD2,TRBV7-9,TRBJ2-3,TGTGCCAGCAGCTTTCTAGCGGGATGGAGGGACACAGATACGCAGTATTTT,CASSFLAGWRDTDTQYF
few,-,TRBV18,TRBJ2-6,TGTACCAGCTCACCACCGATTTCAGGAGTTGGGGCCAACGTCCTGACTTTC,CTSSPPISGVGANVLTF
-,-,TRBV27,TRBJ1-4,TGTGCCAGTAGTTTGTCTGGGGCTGGAGGCTATGAAAAACTGTTTTTT,CASSLSGAGGYEKLFF
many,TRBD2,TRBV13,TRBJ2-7,TGTGCCAGCAGCTTTCGAGGGAGGGACGAGCAGTACTTC,CASSFRGRDEQYF